The rows below give T cell receptor beta chains drawn from one sample of a study of cytomegalovirus exposure and HLA in healthy donors. The table came from immunoSEQ multiplex PCR; TCRdb's copy has only in-frame clones and leaves some out. The table includes approximately 90,000 clones, 60% to 70% detected once. The sample comprised PBMCs. These receptors originate from a woman in her twenties or thirties in good health and CMV-seronegative. The CDR3 runs from the conserved cysteine through the conserved F or W. The order of the fields is CDR3 protein, D gene, V gene, J gene. D genes are given only for firm matches.

cdr3_aa: CASSASGTGQNEKLFF
d_call: TRBD1
v_call: TRBV9
j_call: TRBJ1-4

cdr3_aa: CAIASGSSYNEQFF
d_call: -
v_call: TRBV10-3
j_call: TRBJ2-1

cdr3_aa: CASSLSGGAPSYEQYF
d_call: TRBD2
v_call: TRBV5-1
j_call: TRBJ2-7

cdr3_aa: CASIAQRIYNEQFF
d_call: -
v_call: TRBV5-1
j_call: TRBJ2-1

cdr3_aa: CASGQTGGVYEQYF
d_call: TRBD1
v_call: TRBV19
j_call: TRBJ2-7

cdr3_aa: CAWSATGIGYTF
d_call: -
v_call: TRBV30
j_call: TRBJ1-2

cdr3_aa: CASSKGGQRPF
d_call: -
v_call: TRBV21-1
j_call: TRBJ1-5

cdr3_aa: CASSLRREISYNEQFF
d_call: -
v_call: TRBV5-4
j_call: TRBJ2-1

cdr3_aa: CASSLLRQGASLDTEAFF
d_call: TRBD1
v_call: TRBV7-9
j_call: TRBJ1-1

cdr3_aa: CASRTGAAGEQYF
d_call: TRBD1
v_call: TRBV5-1
j_call: TRBJ2-7

cdr3_aa: CAIKPWSSGGTDTQYF
d_call: TRBD2
v_call: TRBV10-3
j_call: TRBJ2-3

cdr3_aa: CASVTGHGYTF
d_call: -
v_call: TRBV2
j_call: TRBJ1-2

cdr3_aa: CASSLASAPSSYNEQFF
d_call: -
v_call: TRBV5-1
j_call: TRBJ2-1

cdr3_aa: CASSTGTSPHNEQFF
d_call: TRBD2
v_call: TRBV11-3
j_call: TRBJ2-1

cdr3_aa: CALNPPGDNYGYTF
d_call: -
v_call: TRBV6-6
j_call: TRBJ1-2

cdr3_aa: CASSLAGRTDTQYF
d_call: TRBD2
v_call: TRBV10-1
j_call: TRBJ2-3

cdr3_aa: CASKLAGDEQFF
d_call: TRBD2
v_call: TRBV2
j_call: TRBJ2-1

cdr3_aa: CASSQGLSTNEKLFF
d_call: -
v_call: TRBV7-7
j_call: TRBJ1-4

cdr3_aa: CAWIQGNGYTF
d_call: -
v_call: TRBV30
j_call: TRBJ1-2

cdr3_aa: CASSVDSVSYEQYF
d_call: -
v_call: TRBV9
j_call: TRBJ2-7

cdr3_aa: CASSLGGGYGYTF
d_call: -
v_call: TRBV28
j_call: TRBJ1-2

cdr3_aa: CASSRDYRVSYEQYF
d_call: -
v_call: TRBV4-1
j_call: TRBJ2-7

cdr3_aa: CASRETGIHEKLFF
d_call: TRBD1
v_call: TRBV2
j_call: TRBJ1-4

cdr3_aa: CASSLSRGYTF
d_call: -
v_call: TRBV5-6
j_call: TRBJ1-2

cdr3_aa: CSALAGGPFGEQYF
d_call: TRBD2
v_call: TRBV29-1
j_call: TRBJ2-7

cdr3_aa: CASSVAGTVYDTQYF
d_call: TRBD1
v_call: TRBV9
j_call: TRBJ2-3

cdr3_aa: CSVEGVLAGGGDTQYF
d_call: TRBD2
v_call: TRBV29-1
j_call: TRBJ2-3

cdr3_aa: CASSRQGPDTQYF
d_call: TRBD1
v_call: TRBV27
j_call: TRBJ2-3

cdr3_aa: CSVAGDGAYEQYF
d_call: TRBD2
v_call: TRBV29-1
j_call: TRBJ2-7

cdr3_aa: CASSSVGSWGVNEQFF
d_call: -
v_call: TRBV28
j_call: TRBJ2-1

cdr3_aa: CASSGGLAGLSYEQYF
d_call: TRBD2
v_call: TRBV5-4
j_call: TRBJ2-7

cdr3_aa: CASSPWTAYDEKLFF
d_call: -
v_call: TRBV19
j_call: TRBJ1-4

cdr3_aa: CASSPGGSGNTIYF
d_call: TRBD1
v_call: TRBV7-9
j_call: TRBJ1-3

cdr3_aa: CASSSGLAGGAGELFF
d_call: TRBD2
v_call: TRBV27
j_call: TRBJ2-2

cdr3_aa: CASRGSGMGEQYF
d_call: TRBD2
v_call: TRBV6-5
j_call: TRBJ2-7

cdr3_aa: CAISRWTSGSSMSSYNEQFF
d_call: TRBD2
v_call: TRBV10-3
j_call: TRBJ2-1

cdr3_aa: CASRFPSTSAGSYEQYF
d_call: TRBD2
v_call: TRBV28
j_call: TRBJ2-7

cdr3_aa: CAWETGPGGYTF
d_call: -
v_call: TRBV30
j_call: TRBJ1-2

cdr3_aa: CASSPVEGYADTQYF
d_call: -
v_call: TRBV27
j_call: TRBJ2-3

cdr3_aa: CASSRQANYGYTF
d_call: -
v_call: TRBV5-5
j_call: TRBJ1-2

cdr3_aa: CASSLRDEQYF
d_call: -
v_call: TRBV14
j_call: TRBJ2-7

cdr3_aa: CASSRDIYEQYF
d_call: -
v_call: TRBV2
j_call: TRBJ2-7

cdr3_aa: CASSQEWRLVTTDTQYF
d_call: -
v_call: TRBV4-3
j_call: TRBJ2-3

cdr3_aa: CASSGNGGGNVGETQYF
d_call: TRBD2
v_call: TRBV25-1
j_call: TRBJ2-5

cdr3_aa: CASSVAGVSNQPQHF
d_call: -
v_call: TRBV19
j_call: TRBJ1-5

cdr3_aa: CASSLGGVGTQYF
d_call: -
v_call: TRBV11-2
j_call: TRBJ2-3

cdr3_aa: CASSHQGSDTQYF
d_call: -
v_call: TRBV5-4
j_call: TRBJ2-3

cdr3_aa: CASSLVERDSETQYF
d_call: -
v_call: TRBV5-8
j_call: TRBJ2-5

cdr3_aa: CASRRTGGSEAFF
d_call: TRBD1
v_call: TRBV6-1
j_call: TRBJ1-1

cdr3_aa: CAGGQGLPGANVLTF
d_call: TRBD1
v_call: TRBV6-1
j_call: TRBJ2-6

cdr3_aa: CASSGPRQGARGGDEAFF
d_call: TRBD1
v_call: TRBV6-4
j_call: TRBJ1-1

cdr3_aa: CASSTPHENGYTF
d_call: -
v_call: TRBV19
j_call: TRBJ1-2

cdr3_aa: CASSWSTRSYEQYF
d_call: -
v_call: TRBV11-2
j_call: TRBJ2-7

cdr3_aa: CASGLDIVTEAFF
d_call: -
v_call: TRBV12-5
j_call: TRBJ1-1

cdr3_aa: CASSNSQGTIQPQHF
d_call: -
v_call: TRBV6-5
j_call: TRBJ1-5